This T cell receptor (beta chain) stems from a study of patients and donors after allogeneic stem cell transplantation. This clonotype was found a few times. The CDR3 is 14 amino acids. Trimming stripped 4 bases from V and 8 bases from J, with 15 bases between. Germline values: CDR1 SNHLY, CDR2 FYNNEI. One entry per CDR3 protein results from TCRdb running MiXCR on the RT-PCR reads. The sample consists of some 960,000 distinct CDR3 sequences, roughly 17% of them appearing once. This clonotype was sampled from a human donor who was either an allogeneic HSCT recipient or a stem cell or donor lymphocyte infusion donor (not recorded which). It is not recorded whose cells these are; they may come from a transplant donor. The V call is TRBV2, the J call TRBJ1-5; no clear D. Sequenced input: blood, either unsorted or a sorted T cell fraction (not recorded which). The CDR3 DNA sequence: TGTGCCAGCAGTGCTACGGGAGCCCCTGAGCCCCAGCATTTT. Translating it yields CASSATGAPEPQHF.